The clone carrying this T cell receptor beta chain has a single count. The antigen remains unidentified. This entry is derived from a study of T cells in Graves' hyperthyroidism and ophthalmopathy. About the study: Peripheral blood was drawn at first diagnosis, prior to all treatment.

The CDR3 runs 14 residues. The germline V gene encodes CDR1 MNHNS and CDR2 SASEGT. Trimming cost V 6 bases and J 0 bases, with 11 bases left between them. RNA transcripts provided the source from which TCR beta CDR3 regions were amplified. First-round RT-PCR targeting the TCR CDR3 was performed with the HTBI primer set. TCRdb called the multiplex PCR reads again in MiXCR, with one record for every CDR3 protein. The table records roughly 520,000 distinct CDR3 sequences, less than 25% of them present only once. Findings and caveats of the study: Ophthalmopathy was model-predicted a median 6.5 months pre-onset.

Investigators excluded patients with uncontrolled infection, other autoimmune disease, pregnancy or lactation. Fresh peripheral blood, 10 ml, was the source of the PBMCs. The chain employs TRBV6-1 and TRBJ2-5; D unresolved. The TCR originated in a woman under 40 with Graves' ophthalmopathy. The specimen was blood. The CDR3 region is CASRRVGYQETQYF. Here the CDR3 DNA reads TGTGCCAGCAGAAGGGTGGGGTACCAAGAGACCCAGTACTTC.